This T cell receptor (beta chain) was profiled in a study of a mutant IDH1 vaccine in newly diagnosed glioma. This clone showed up just once. The antigen is unknown. The data were produced by immunoSEQ multiplex PCR, yet TCRdb's version contains in-frame clones alone and is incomplete. The data contain just over 65,000 clones, 80% to 85% of them singletons. The germline CDR1 and CDR2 sequences are KGHSH and LQKENI. Trimming stripped 5 bases from V and 1 base from J, with 11 bases between. The CDR3 loop spans 15 amino acids. Documented time point: week 35, safety follow-up. With topical imiquimod, each dose of the vaccine consisted of 300 ug of mutant IDH1 20-mer peptide.

The clonotype comes from a man aged 18 to 29 with glioma. The starting material was PBMCs, obtained from a glioma patient whose treatment included an IDH1 peptide vaccine. The V call is TRBV18, the J call TRBJ2-2; D may be TRBD1 (6 bases). CDR3 nucleotide sequence: TGTGCCAGCTCATTCGACAGGTTGAACACCGGGGAGCTGTTTTTT. Amino acids: CASSFDRLNTGELFF.